This TCR beta chain was captured in a study of beta chain features in type 1 diabetes. The isolated RNA, all of it, was reverse transcribed, so expressed TCRB transcripts were what got sequenced. The data were produced by immunoSEQ multiplex PCR, yet TCRdb's version contains in-frame clones alone and is incomplete. Of some 160,000 clones detected, about 8.1% appear once; the ten largest clones hold around 0.5%. The study's findings and limits: All four CD4+ subsets of Type 1 diabetes patients contained TCRB CDR3s that were moderately but significantly shorter.

Germline V gene data show CDR1 as SEHNR and CDR2 as FQNEAQ (reference sequence). This CDR3 is built from 18 residues. V dropped 5 bases and J dropped 6; count of bases not matched to a gene: 16. This clone was seen more than once but under ten times. Antigen: not known. V gene TRBV7-9 combines with J gene TRBJ2-1; 10 nucleotides align to TRBD1. The source is a woman aged 18 to 35 with type 1 diabetes. The specimen was central memory CD4+ T cells from blood. The CDR3 sequence: CASSKNQGPGTGVNEQFF. The CDR3 region has the DNA TGTGCCAGCAGCAAAAACCAAGGCCCCGGGACAGGGGTCAATGAGCAGTTCTTC.